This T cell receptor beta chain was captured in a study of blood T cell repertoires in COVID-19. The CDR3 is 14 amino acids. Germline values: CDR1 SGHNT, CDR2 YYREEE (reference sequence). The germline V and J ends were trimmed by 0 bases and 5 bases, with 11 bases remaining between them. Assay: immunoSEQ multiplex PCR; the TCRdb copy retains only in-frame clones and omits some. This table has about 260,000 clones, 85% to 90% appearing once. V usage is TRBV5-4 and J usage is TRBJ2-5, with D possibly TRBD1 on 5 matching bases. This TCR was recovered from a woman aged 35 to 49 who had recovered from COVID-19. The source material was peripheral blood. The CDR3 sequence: CASSLAAGRETQYF. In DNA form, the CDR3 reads TGTGCCAGCAGCTTGGCCGCAGGGCGGGAGACCCAGTACTTC.